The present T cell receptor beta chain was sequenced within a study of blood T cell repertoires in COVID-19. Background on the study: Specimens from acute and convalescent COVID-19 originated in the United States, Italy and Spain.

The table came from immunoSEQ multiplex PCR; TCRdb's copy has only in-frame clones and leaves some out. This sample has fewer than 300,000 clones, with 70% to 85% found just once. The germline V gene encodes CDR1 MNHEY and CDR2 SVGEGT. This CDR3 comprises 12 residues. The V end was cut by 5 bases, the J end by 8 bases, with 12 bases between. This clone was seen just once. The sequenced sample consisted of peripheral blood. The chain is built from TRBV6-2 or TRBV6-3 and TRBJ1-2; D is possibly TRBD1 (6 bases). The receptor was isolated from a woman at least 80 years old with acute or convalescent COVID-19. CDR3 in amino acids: CASSRITGGYTF. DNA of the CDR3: TGTGCCAGCAGTCGAATAACAGGGGGCTACACCTTC.